One sample yielded the 20 T cell receptor beta chains listed below, sequenced in a study of blood T cells in healthy people across ages (dated by TCRdb to about 2015). The library relied on 5' RACE. TCRdb lists the instrument as Illumina HiSeq 2500. A second PCR of about 7 to 12 cycles was performed with a sample-barcoded 5' primer and a J-beta primer mix. TCRdb took the public reads, trimmed them with fastp at Q25, ran MiXCR for clone calling and kept in-frame beta chains. Rows with a matching CDR3 protein are joined into one entry that keeps the most common DNA and genes. The sample contains around 850,000 distinct CDR3 sequences, about 37% of them found a single time. 13% of the sample lies in the top ten. Input material: blood. All receptors come from a man between 18 and 35 years old in good health.

This clonotype was counted at least ten times. This chain connects TRBV29-1 to TRBJ1-1; D is unresolved. The CDR3 is made up of 13 amino acids. V shed 1 base and J shed 0 bases, with 6 bases lying between them. Germline V gives CDR1 SQVTM, CDR2 ANQGSEA. The CDR3 here is CSVEGRVNTEAFF. The CDR3 nucleotides read TGCAGCGTTGAAGGGAGGGTGAACACTGAAGCTTTCTTT.

Written as DNA, the CDR3 is TGCGCCAGCAGCCAAGTTCTGAATGCCCGGGAGACCCAGTACTTC. Amino acids: CASSQVLNARETQYF. The chain uses TRBV4-1 and TRBJ2-5, with D uncertain. This CDR3 comprises 15 residues. V was clipped by 1 base and J by 5 bases, with 14 bases between them. Germline CDR1 MGHRA, CDR2 YSYEKL.

On this clonotype itself: The junction and the germline gene differ at one end; a read error may be behind it. The chain joins TRBV12-3 or TRBV12-4 to TRBJ2-3, with D perhaps TRBD1 or TRBD2 (5 bases each). The CDR3 has 16 amino acids. DNA of the CDR3: TGTGCCAACAGTCCCCGGGAAGGGGAGACCACAGATACGCAGTATTTT. This sequence encodes CANSPREGETTDTQYF.

The chain couples TRBV6-6 to TRBJ2-5; D is perhaps TRBD1 (5 bases). Germline CDR1 is MNHNY and CDR2 is SVGAGI (reference sequence). This CDR3 has 13 residues. V was cut by 6 bases and J by 11 bases, with 19 bases left in between. In DNA form, the CDR3 reads TGTGCCAGCAGACCGGTTGGCCCGACAGAGCAGTACTTC. It translates to CASRPVGPTEQYF.

This clonotype came up a few times. The genes are TRBV4-1 and TRBJ2-1; D unclear. The CDR3 length is 13 residues. The V gene lost 0 bases and the J gene lost 6 bases, with 6 bases spanning the gap. Per the germline V gene, CDR1 is MGHRA and CDR2 is YSYEKL. Here the CDR3 reads CASSQELSNEQFF. The CDR3 DNA reads TGCGCCAGCAGCCAAGAGCTTAGCAATGAGCAGTTCTTC.

The V call is TRBV12-3 or TRBV12-4, the J call TRBJ1-3, with TRBD1 matching over 7 bases. The CDR3 length is 16 residues. With V trimmed by 5 bases and J by 1 base, 8 bases remained unmatched. The chain's CDR3 is CASSLTGRVSGNTIYF. The CDR3, as DNA: TGTGCCAGCAGTCTGACAGGGAGGGTTTCTGGAAACACCATATATTTT.

The chain links TRBV20-1 to TRBJ2-2, with no clear D. Germline V gene data show CDR1 as DFQATT and CDR2 as SNEGSKA (reference sequence). Trimming shortened V by 3 bases and J by 5 bases, and 19 bases separated the two germline ends. The CDR3 consists of 16 residues. The CDR3 reads CSASATSSRKTGELFF. DNA for the CDR3: TGCAGTGCTAGCGCAACTTCGTCAAGGAAAACCGGGGAGCTGTTTTTT.

The V call is TRBV2, the J call TRBJ1-5; no clear D. CDR3 length: 16 residues. In germline, CDR1 is SNHLY, CDR2 FYNNEI. V was pared by 2 bases and J by 0 bases, with 11 bases between. This CDR3 reads CASSERGGYSNQPQHF. CDR3 in DNA: TGTGCCAGCAGTGAACGGGGAGGGTATAGCAATCAGCCCCAGCATTTT.

The chain links TRBV10-3 to TRBJ2-3; the D call may be TRBD1 or TRBD2 (5 bases each). The CDR3 covers 14 residues. The germline V and J ends were trimmed by 4 bases and 0 bases, with 8 bases remaining between them. Germline loops: CDR1 ENHRY, CDR2 SYGVKD. The CDR3 region is CAISVGASTDTQYF. CDR3 nucleotide sequence: TGTGCCATCAGTGTCGGGGCCAGCACAGATACGCAGTATTTT.

This clonotype was counted between two and nine times. The chain has TRBV7-2 and TRBJ1-5, with TRBD1 matching 7 bases. Germline V gene data show CDR1 as SGHTA and CDR2 as FQGNSA. J lost 3 bases, V lost 6 bases, and 5 bases had no gene match. The CDR3 length is 14 residues. The CDR3 DNA is TGTGCCAGCAGACGCGACAGGGACAATCAGCCCCAGCATTTT. It is translated as CASRRDRDNQPQHF.

The table lists this clonotype with many counts. The J gene is TRBJ2-1, the V gene TRBV10-3, with D perhaps matching TRBD1 or TRBD2 (5 bases each). Trimming left V 5 bases short and J 4 bases short, with 15 bases between. Germline V gene lookup returns CDR1 ENHRY and CDR2 SYGVKD. The CDR3 has 15 residues. The CDR3 bases are TGTGCCATCAGTCGCGCCCGGGACCAGTACAATGAGCAGTTCTTC. Amino acid sequence: CAISRARDQYNEQFF.

A few counts support this clonotype. Its ends do not fully match the called genes, so a read error is possible. The chain links TRBV20-1 to TRBJ1-6, with a tentative D call TRBD1 (6 bases). The CDR3 is made up of 16 amino acids. Germline V lookup: CDR1 DFQATT, CDR2 SNEGSKA (reference sequence). For the CDR3, the DNA is TGCAGTGCTAGAGATTATCGGGGGGGCGAAGATTCACCTCTCCACTTT. It yields the protein CSARDYRGGEDSPLHF.

This clonotype was observed a few times. The gene calls are TRBV12-3 or TRBV12-4 and TRBJ2-5; D ambiguous. V was trimmed by 2 bases and J by 7 bases, leaving 11 bases between them. This CDR3 is 13 amino acids long. CDR3 region: CASSLFSKGTQYF. In nucleotides, the CDR3 is TGTGCCAGCAGTTTATTTAGCAAGGGGACCCAGTACTTC.

In this sample, this clonotype turned up a few times. The chain has TRBV18 and TRBJ2-1; 9 nucleotides line up with TRBD1. The germline gives CDR1 KGHSH, CDR2 LQKENI. Trimming cost V 6 bases and J 8 bases; bases outside gene matches: 11. This CDR3 region has 15 residues. The CDR3 is CASSRPGQGGHEQFF. DNA of the CDR3: TGTGCCAGCTCGCGCCCGGGACAGGGAGGGCATGAGCAGTTCTTC.

Remarks on this clonotype: An end of the junction does not agree with germline; a read error may underlie this. DNA of the CDR3: TGCAGTGCTAGAGACACAAAACAGAATTCACCCCCCCACTTT. This gives the protein CSARDTKQNSPPHF. The rearrangement joins TRBV20-1 to TRBJ1-6; D call uncertain. This CDR3 has 14 residues. Germline-derived CDR1 and CDR2 are DFQATT and SNEGSKA (reference sequence).

The V gene is TRBV9, the J gene TRBJ2-1, with TRBD1 matching over 8 bases. The CDR3 totals 14 residues. V shed 3 bases, J shed 5 bases, and the junction held 4 bases outside the gene matches. CDR1 is SGDLS and CDR2 is YYNGEE in the germline V gene. This chain's CDR3 is CASSGRDRHNEQFF. CDR3 nucleotides: TGTGCCAGCAGCGGCCGGGACAGGCACAATGAGCAGTTCTTC.

The rearrangement uses TRBV18 and TRBJ2-1; a possible D gene is TRBD2 (6 bases). The J call is in doubt because the DNA end fits TRBJ2-7 better. There are 17 residues in the CDR3. Germline CDR1 reads KGHSH; CDR2 reads LQKENI. The CDR3 DNA reads TGTGCCAGCTCACCACCCGTAGGGACTCCATCCTACAATGAGCAGTACTTC. This translates into CASSPPVGTPSYNEQYF.

The CDR3 protein is CAISEVQPRGYNEQFF. Written as DNA, the CDR3 is TGTGCCATCAGTGAAGTCCAACCCAGGGGCTACAATGAGCAGTTCTTC. J is TRBJ2-1 and V is TRBV10-3; TRBD1 might be the D (6 bases). The CDR3 loop spans 16 amino acids. V gave up 3 bases and J gave up 3 bases, with 15 bases separating them. Germline CDR1 is ENHRY and CDR2 is SYGVKD.

Turning to this clonotype: This may come from a read error, since a much larger clone is one base off. V is TRBV29-1 and J is TRBJ2-1; D is perhaps TRBD2 (7 bases). This CDR3 is 13 amino acids long. Germline lookup yields CDR1 SQVTM and CDR2 ANQGSEA. The CDR3 reads CGVEGGAGNEQFF. The CDR3 nucleotides read TGCGGCGTTGAAGGGGGGGCCGGCAATGAGCAGTTCTTC.

As regards this clonotype: This may come from a read error, since a much larger clone is one base off. V is TRBV4-3 and J is TRBJ2-7; tentative D call: TRBD1 (6 bases). The CDR3 sequence is 14 residues long. Germline V gives CDR1 LGHNA, CDR2 YSLEER. CDR3 loop: CASSQETGSDEQYF. DNA of the CDR3: TGCGCCAGCAGCCAAGAGACAGGCTCCGACGAGCAGTACTTC.